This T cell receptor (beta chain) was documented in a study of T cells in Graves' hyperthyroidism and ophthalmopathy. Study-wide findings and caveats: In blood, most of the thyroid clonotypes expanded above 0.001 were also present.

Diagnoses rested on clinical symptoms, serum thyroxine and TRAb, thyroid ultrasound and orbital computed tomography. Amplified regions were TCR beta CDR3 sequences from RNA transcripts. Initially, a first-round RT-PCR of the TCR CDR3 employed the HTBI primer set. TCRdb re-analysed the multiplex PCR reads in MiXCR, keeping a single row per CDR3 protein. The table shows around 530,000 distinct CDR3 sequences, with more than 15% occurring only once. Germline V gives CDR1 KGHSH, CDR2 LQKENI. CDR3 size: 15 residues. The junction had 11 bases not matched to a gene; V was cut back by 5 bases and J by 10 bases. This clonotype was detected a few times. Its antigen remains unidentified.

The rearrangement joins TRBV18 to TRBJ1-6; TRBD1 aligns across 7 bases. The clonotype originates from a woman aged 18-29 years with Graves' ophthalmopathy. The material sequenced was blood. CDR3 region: CASSATRDRGSPLHF. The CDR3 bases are TGTGCCAGCTCAGCCACCCGGGACAGAGGGTCACCCCTCCACTTT.